This T cell receptor (beta chain) was identified in a study of T cell repertoires in cytomegalovirus infection. Findings and caveats of the study: HLA-C-restricted TCR beta clonotypes specific for CMV led the ex vivo response.

TCRdb recomputed calls from the reads with MiXCR, one row per CDR3 protein. The data contain roughly 570,000 distinct CDR3 sequences, roughly 43% of them seen just once; the ten biggest clones take up 40% to 60%. This clonotype was observed many times. Its specificity is unknown. Germline loops: CDR1 SGHVS, CDR2 FQNEAQ. This CDR3 comprises 13 residues. Trimming removed 3 bases at V and 3 bases at J, with 6 bases between. The chain uses TRBV7-8 and TRBJ2-1; D remains unclear. The receptor was isolated from a human donor in good health (CMV status not recorded). Some clones in this sample may be carry-over from other donors' samples. This specimen consisted of cultured PBMCs, obtained from culture after CMV antigen stimulation. CDR3: CASSLGNYNEQFF. CDR3 nucleotide sequence: TGTGCCAGCAGCTTGGGGAACTACAATGAGCAGTTCTTC.